The clone carrying this T cell receptor (beta chain) has ten or more counts. Its antigen is still unknown. The CDR3 regions of TCR beta were amplified from RNA transcripts. During a first-round RT-PCR of the TCR CDR3, the HTBI primer set was used. TCRdb fed the multiplex PCR reads into MiXCR, producing one record per CDR3 protein. The sample consists of 90,000 to 120,000 distinct CDR3 sequences, 15% to 20% of them appearing once. The sample comes from a study of T cells in Graves' hyperthyroidism and ophthalmopathy. Study-wide results and limits: The model forecast ophthalmopathy, anticipating it by a median about 6.5 months before onset.

This CDR3 region has 15 residues. Trimming removed 5 bases from V and 2 bases from J, with 14 bases in between. Per the germline V gene, CDR1 is MNHNS and CDR2 is SASEGT. V is TRBV6-1 and J is TRBJ2-3; a weak D match, TRBD2 (5 bases). The sequencing input was blood. This clonotype was obtained from a woman aged 45-65 years with Graves' hyperthyroidism. Here the CDR3 reads CASSPDWTFTDTQYF. CDR3 nucleotide sequence: TGTGCCAGCAGTCCGGACTGGACCTTCACAGATACGCAGTATTTT.